Listed below are T cell receptor beta chains from one sample, sequenced in a study of Ad26.COV2.S vaccination and SARS-CoV-2 variants. The table came from immunoSEQ multiplex PCR; TCRdb's copy has only in-frame clones and leaves some out. The sample consists of 250,000 or so clones, around nine tenths of them appearing once. The sequencing used peripheral blood, collected in a trial of Ad26.COV2.S vaccine versus placebo. Every receptor here comes from a person aged 18-65 years who received the Ad26.COV2.S COVID-19 vaccine or a placebo. CDR3s include the opening cysteine and the closing phenylalanine or tryptophan. The D gene is left open where the match is weak. For some rows the clone size is stated as once, few or many, or as a class when expanded; others skip it.

D	J	size	length	V	CDR3	DNA
TRBD1	TRBJ1-2	once	16	TRBV7-9	CASSLNGQGDRYGYTF	TGTGCCAGCAGCTTAAACGGACAGGGAGATCGGTATGGCTACACCTTC
.	TRBJ2-5	.	14	TRBV2	CASSAARTQETQYF	TGTGCCAGCAGTGCAGCCAGGACCCAAGAGACCCAGTACTTC
.	TRBJ1-5	few	14	TRBV7-9	CASSPGTGNQPQHF	TGTGCCAGCAGCCCCGGTACGGGCAATCAGCCCCAGCATTTT
.	TRBJ1-6	.	12	TRBV11-1	CASSFPGSPLHF	TGTGCCAGCAGCTTTCCGGGTTCACCCCTCCACTTT
.	TRBJ2-5	.	13	TRBV6-6	CASSYFGQETQYF	TGTGCCAGCAGTTACTTTGGGCAAGAGACCCAGTACTTC
TRBD2	TRBJ2-1	.	15	TRBV7-8	CASSQTSGTYNEQFF	TGTGCCAGCAGCCAGACTAGCGGGACTTACAATGAGCAGTTCTTC
TRBD2	TRBJ2-3	.	15	TRBV7-3	CASSAWGGYTDTQYF	TGTGCCAGCAGCGCCTGGGGGGGATACACAGATACGCAGTATTTT
.	TRBJ2-3	.	14	TRBV15	CATSRGEGTDTQYF	TGTGCCACCAGCAGAGGGGAGGGCACAGATACGCAGTATTTT
TRBD1	TRBJ2-4	.	19	TRBV7-9	CASSFPGQGAELAKNIQYF	TGTGCCAGCAGCTTCCCGGGACAGGGGGCCGAGCTAGCCAAAAACATTCAGTACTTC
.	TRBJ1-1	.	14	TRBV5-1	CASNLPGRNTEAFF	TGCGCCAGCAATCTCCCAGGGCGGAACACTGAAGCTTTCTTT
.	TRBJ1-2	.	13	TRBV12-3/TRBV12-4	CASSPNPAVGYTF	TGTGCCAGCAGCCCTAACCCTGCAGTGGGCTACACCTTC
TRBD1	TRBJ2-1	.	16	TRBV19	CASRPPGQGIYNEQFF	TGTGCCAGTAGGCCGCCGGGACAGGGGATCTACAATGAGCAGTTCTTC
.	TRBJ2-1	many	15	TRBV7-9	CASSLPQGAGNEQFF	TGTGCCAGCAGCCTGCCCCAGGGAGCGGGCAATGAGCAGTTCTTC
TRBD1	TRBJ1-1	.	16	TRBV5-1	CASSSGQGNLGTEAFF	TGCGCCAGCAGCTCCGGACAGGGAAACCTGGGCACTGAAGCTTTCTTT
.	TRBJ1-1	.	13	TRBV7-9	CASSAGGSTEAFF	TGTGCCAGCAGCGCCGGGGGTAGCACTGAAGCTTTCTTT
.	TRBJ2-1	.	14	TRBV27	CASSLQGKYNEQFF	TGTGCCAGCAGTTTACAGGGGAAGTACAATGAGCAGTTCTTC
.	TRBJ2-7	.	15	TRBV6-2/TRBV6-3	CASSATAQSSYEQYF	TGTGCCAGCAGTGCGACCGCACAGAGCTCCTACGAGCAGTACTTC
.	TRBJ1-2	.	13	TRBV9	CASSVEGTGDYTF	TGTGCCAGCAGCGTAGAGGGGACCGGGGACTACACCTTC
TRBD2	TRBJ2-1	many	15	TRBV28	CASRLAGVNYNEQFF	TGTGCCAGCAGACTAGCGGGCGTTAACTACAATGAGCAGTTCTTC
TRBD2	TRBJ2-1	once	15	TRBV27	CASSLGTSGYNEQFF	TGTGCCAGCAGTTTAGGGACTAGCGGATACAATGAGCAGTTCTTC
.	TRBJ2-2	.	12	TRBV18	CASSLNTGELFF	TGTGCCAGCTCTCTCAACACCGGGGAGCTGTTTTTT
TRBD1	TRBJ1-1	.	15	TRBV19	CASSIRQGARTEAFF	TGTGCCAGTAGTATAAGGCAGGGGGCGCGAACTGAAGCTTTCTTT
.	TRBJ1-2	.	13	TRBV7-2	CASSLAGLAGYTF	TGTGCCAGCAGCTTAGCTGGGTTGGCAGGCTACACCTTC
.	TRBJ1-1	.	13	TRBV24-1	CATRAGMNTEAFF	TGTGCCACCAGGGCAGGTATGAACACTGAAGCTTTCTTT
.	TRBJ1-4	few	16	TRBV4-1	CASSQGARGPNEKLFF	TGCGCCAGCAGCCAGGGGGCCAGGGGTCCTAATGAAAAACTGTTTTTT
TRBD2	TRBJ2-2	.	15	TRBV5-4	CASSPREGNTGELFF	TGTGCCAGCAGCCCCCGGGAGGGTAACACCGGGGAGCTGTTTTTT
.	TRBJ1-1	.	13	TRBV19	CASSGSYRGEAFF	TGTGCCAGTAGTGGCAGCTATCGGGGAGAAGCTTTCTTT
.	TRBJ2-2	.	15	TRBV10-3	CAISKGTTNTGELFF	TGTGCCATCAGTAAGGGGACAACGAACACCGGGGAGCTGTTTTTT
TRBD1	TRBJ1-2	.	15	TRBV6-4	CASSRFGTGDYGYTF	TGTGCCAGCAGTAGATTCGGGACAGGGGACTATGGCTACACCTTC
.	TRBJ2-5	.	14	TRBV9	CASSVGVAEETQYF	TGTGCCAGCAGCGTAGGGGTAGCGGAGGAGACCCAGTACTTC
.	TRBJ1-3	.	19	TRBV3-1/TRBV3-2	CASSQGRRDRELSGNTIYF	TGTGCCAGCAGCCAAGGACGGCGTGATAGGGAACTGTCTGGAAACACCATATATTTT
TRBD2	TRBJ2-3	.	18	TRBV7-3	CASSSLPTSSGSTDTQYF	TGTGCCAGCAGCTCCCTTCCAACCTCTAGCGGAAGCACAGATACGCAGTATTTT
.	TRBJ1-2	.	15	TRBV30	CAWSVGGGYSYGYTF	TGTGCCTGGAGTGTTGGGGGTGGCTACAGCTATGGCTACACCTTC
.	TRBJ2-5	.	14	TRBV7-8	CASSPREIQETQYF	TGTGCCAGCAGCCCTCGGGAGATCCAAGAGACCCAGTACTTC
.	TRBJ1-2	few	16	TRBV29-1	CSVAGQLEASLYGYTF	TGCAGCGTTGCCGGGCAGCTCGAAGCCTCTTTATATGGCTACACCTTC
.	TRBJ2-7	few	12	TRBV3-1/TRBV3-2	CASSLQSYEQYF	TGTGCCAGCAGCTTACAGAGCTACGAGCAGTACTTC
.	TRBJ1-2	.	12	TRBV24-1	CATSGTVYGYTF	TGTGCCACCAGTGGGACCGTCTATGGCTACACCTTC
.	TRBJ1-1	.	15	TRBV6-1	CASSENPGVNTEAFF	TGTGCCAGCAGTGAAAATCCGGGGGTAAACACTGAAGCTTTCTTT
.	TRBJ1-2	.	12	TRBV7-8	CASSPTTSTSYF	TGTGCCAGCAGCCCTACGACCTCCACTTCTTACTTC
.	TRBJ1-1	.	13	TRBV4-1	CASSQGVNTEAFF	TGCGCCAGCAGCCAAGGGGTGAACACTGAAGCTTTCTTT
.	TRBJ2-2	few	15	TRBV5-1	CASSLARGEAGELFF	TGCGCCAGCAGCTTGGCCAGGGGGGAGGCCGGGGAGCTGTTTTTT
.	TRBJ2-2	few	15	TRBV7-2	CASSPERRRAGELFF	TGTGCCAGCAGCCCCGAGCGGAGGCGGGCCGGGGAGCTGTTTTTT